The entry below describes one T cell receptor beta chain. The protocol was immunoSEQ multiplex PCR, while the TCRdb copy is restricted to in-frame clones and leaves out a portion. The sample has about 400,000 clones, approximately 85% seen once. Clinical history reported by participants formed the basis on which cohorts were assigned. This sample was included in a study of blood T cell repertoires in COVID-19. Whole-study context: T cells, B-cell-depleted T cells, or PBMCs provided the cDNA or gDNA that served as material.

The germline gives CDR1 MNHEY, CDR2 SVGAGI. The ends were cut back, 0 bases at V and 2 bases at J, with 8 bases in the middle. CDR3 length: 15 amino acids. The rearrangement links TRBV6-5 to TRBJ1-5; D perhaps matches TRBD1 (5 bases). Sequencing input: PBMCs or T cells enriched from blood (not recorded which). This receptor was obtained from a woman between 40 and 50 years old with acute COVID-19. CDR3 DNA: TGTGCCAGCAGTTACTCCAGGGTGGGCAATCAGCCCCAGCATTTT. Amino acid sequence: CASSYSRVGNQPQHF.